This T cell receptor beta chain was documented in a study of immune characterization of retroperitoneal liposarcoma. V trimming: 3 bases; J trimming: 1 base; junction bases outside the gene matches: 9. Looked up from germline, CDR1 is MNHEY and CDR2 is SMNVEV (reference sequence). The CDR3 loop spans 19 amino acids. TCRdb reprocessed the PCR reads with MiXCR, giving one entry per CDR3 protein. Counted here are under 15,000 distinct CDR3 sequences, about half occurring once; the ten biggest clones make up more than 9%. The V gene is TRBV27, the J gene TRBJ2-3; 14 nucleotides match TRBD2. The clonotype originates from a female donor with retroperitoneal liposarcoma. The sequencing sample was made of tumor tissue. The CDR3 DNA sequence: TGTGCCAGCAGTTTCCGCACTGGACTAGCGGGAGGTGGCACAGATACGCAGTATTTT. Protein: CASSFRTGLAGGGTDTQYF.